A single sample gave rise to the 16 T cell receptor beta chains below, sequenced in a study of cytomegalovirus exposure and HLA in healthy donors. Primers included in the PCR were 60 Vbeta and 13 Jbeta primers. This table comes from immunoSEQ multiplex PCR, and its TCRdb copy is limited to in-frame clones, with some not included. The sample carries about 190,000 clones, more than 80% recorded once. The sequencing input was PBMCs. The origin of the receptors is a woman between 50 and 59 years old in good health and CMV-seropositive.

This rearrangement joins TRBV18 to TRBJ2-2; possibly TRBD2 for D (5 bases). The CDR3 has 14 amino acids. The germline V gene encodes CDR1 KGHSH and CDR2 LQKENI. Trimming pared 6 bases from V and 4 bases from J, leaving 12 bases between. CDR3 in DNA: TGTGCCAGCTCGGACTCCGGGGTCACCGGGGAGCTGTTTTTT. Protein product: CASSDSGVTGELFF.

The chain recombines TRBV6-4 with TRBJ2-1; D unresolved. Per the germline V gene, CDR1 is MRHNA and CDR2 is SNTAGT. This CDR3 contains 14 residues. Trimming stripped 8 bases from V and 1 base from J, with 12 bases between. The CDR3 reads CASFTVFSYNEQFF. CDR3 nucleotides: TGTGCCAGCTTTACAGTTTTTTCCTACAATGAGCAGTTCTTC.

This clone appeared a single time. The chain couples TRBV7-2 to TRBJ1-1, with D perhaps matching TRBD1 (6 bases). The V gene's germline CDR1 is SGHTA and CDR2 FQGNSA. V shed 0 bases and J shed 1 base, with 12 bases lying between them. The CDR3 extends over 16 amino acids. Here the CDR3 DNA reads TGTGCCAGCAGCTTAGCGCTGGCAGGGGCGAACACTGAAGCTTTCTTT. Its translation: CASSLALAGANTEAFF.

The J gene is TRBJ1-1, the V gene TRBV4-3; no clear D gene. The CDR3 spans 14 residues. The germline gives CDR1 LGHNA, CDR2 YSLEER. Trimming removed 0 bases from V and 7 bases from J, with 12 bases in between. The CDR3, as DNA: TGCGCCAGCAGCCAAGATTACACAACCAATGAAGCTTTCTTT. Amino acids: CASSQDYTTNEAFF.

J is TRBJ2-7 and V is TRBV6-1; 10 bases fit TRBD2. J lost 5 bases, V lost 3 bases, and 7 bases had no gene match. CDR3 size: 15 residues. Germline CDR1 and CDR2: MNHNS and SASEGT. The CDR3 is CASSEGLAGGHEQYF. CDR3 nucleotide sequence: TGTGCCAGCAGTGAGGGATTAGCGGGGGGTCACGAGCAGTACTTC.

The V gene is TRBV4-1, the J gene TRBJ1-3; 8 bases match TRBD1. The trim removed 6 bases at V and 9 bases at J, leaving 10 bases unmatched. CDR3 size: 14 residues. Looked up from germline, CDR1 is MGHRA and CDR2 is YSYEKL. CDR3 nucleotides: TGCGCCAGCAGACTTACAGGGGGGCGCGGCACCATATATTTT. It yields the protein CASRLTGGRGTIYF.

The chain carries TRBV5-1 and TRBJ2-2; 8 nucleotides line up with TRBD2. Germline V gene data show CDR1 as SGHRS and CDR2 as YFSETQ. V trimming: 0 bases; J trimming: 5 bases; junction bases outside the gene matches: 9. The CDR3 totals 17 residues. The CDR3 sequence: CASSLVIAGSWTGELFF. As DNA, the CDR3 is TGCGCCAGCAGCTTGGTCATAGCGGGGAGTTGGACCGGGGAGCTGTTTTTT.

The gene calls are TRBV27 and TRBJ2-3; TRBD1 is a possible D gene (5 bases). Trimming cost V 5 bases and J 3 bases, with 18 bases left between them. The germline gives CDR1 MNHEY, CDR2 SMNVEV (reference sequence). This CDR3 has 16 amino acids. This chain's CDR3 is CASSHNRPRGTDTQYF. CDR3 nucleotide sequence: TGTGCCAGCAGTCATAACAGGCCCCGAGGAACAGATACGCAGTATTTT.

V gene TRBV19 combines with J gene TRBJ1-1, with D possibly matching TRBD1 (6 bases). This CDR3 is 13 amino acids long. CDR1 and CDR2 (germline): LNHDA, SQIVND (reference sequence). V shed 8 bases and J shed 2 bases, with 12 bases lying between them. In DNA, the CDR3 is TGTGCCAGTGGACAGAGACTAAACACTGAAGCTTTCTTT. Translating it yields CASGQRLNTEAFF.

Points on this clone: This sample includes further DNA sequences coding for the same CDR3. The chain recombines TRBV6-5 with TRBJ2-2; 7 bases agree with TRBD2. Germline assignment: CDR1 MNHEY and CDR2 SVGAGI. V was pared by 6 bases and J by 0 bases, with 4 bases of the junction left unmatched. The CDR3 totals 15 residues. The CDR3 protein is CASSKAGPNTGELFF. CDR3 in DNA: TGTGCCAGCAGCAAAGCGGGGCCGAACACCGGGGAGCTGTTTTTT.

The chain joins TRBV6-6 to TRBJ1-1, with TRBD1 matching over 8 bases. Looked up from germline, CDR1 is MNHNY and CDR2 is SVGAGI (reference sequence). The CDR3 is 15 residues long. V was pared by 2 bases and J by 0 bases, with 2 bases of the junction left unmatched. In DNA form, the CDR3 reads TGTGCCAGCAGTTACCCAGGGGGCATGAACACTGAAGCTTTCTTT. It codes for CASSYPGGMNTEAFF.

The gene calls are TRBV6-5 and TRBJ1-3, with 8 bases lining up with TRBD1. Trimming removed 3 bases from V and 1 base from J; junction bases left unmatched: 5. Germline V gives CDR1 MNHEY, CDR2 SVGAGI. There are 16 residues in the CDR3. The CDR3 coding sequence is TGTGCCAGCAGTTATACAGGGGGATTGTCTGGAAACACCATATATTTT. Translated, it gives CASSYTGGLSGNTIYF.

This clone was counted once. CDR3 loop: CASRLPGGRGGQETQYF. Here the CDR3 DNA reads TGTGCCAGCAGACTCCCCGGAGGGCGGGGGGGGCAAGAGACCCAGTACTTC. J is TRBJ2-5 and V is TRBV14; 9 bases fit TRBD2. There are 17 residues in the CDR3. Germline CDR1 SGHDN, CDR2 FVKESK. The J segment lost 2 bases and the V segment lost 6 bases, leaving 13 bases of the junction unmatched.

The V and J genes are TRBV5-1 and TRBJ1-1; 11 positions agree with TRBD1. V lost 0 bases and J lost 3; bases outside the gene matches: 7. Germline loops: CDR1 SGHRS, CDR2 YFSETQ. The CDR3 runs to 17 residues. The CDR3 is CASSLAGTGGTDTEAFF. CDR3 sequence (DNA): TGCGCCAGCAGCTTGGCCGGGACAGGGGGGACGGACACTGAAGCTTTCTTT.

The chain has TRBV19 and TRBJ1-5; tentative D call: TRBD1 (6 bases). V was trimmed by 5 bases and J by 4 bases, leaving 12 bases between them. Germline V gene lookup returns CDR1 LNHDA and CDR2 SQIVND (reference sequence). The CDR3 has 14 residues. For the CDR3, the DNA is TGTGCCAGTAGTGTGACAGGAGGTAATCAGCCCCAGCATTTT. This sequence encodes CASSVTGGNQPQHF.

The chain is built from TRBV18 and TRBJ1-5, with unresolved D. V gave up 6 bases and J gave up 0 bases, with 12 bases separating them. The CDR3 consists of 15 residues. Germline loops: CDR1 KGHSH, CDR2 LQKENI. The CDR3 spells CASSITGNSNQPQHF. The CDR3 nucleotides read TGTGCCAGCTCTATAACGGGAAATAGCAATCAGCCCCAGCATTTT.